The T cell receptor (beta chain) under discussion was sequenced for a study of CD8+CD57+ T cells in acquired aplastic anemia. Using genomic DNA as the template, TCR beta VDJ and CDR3 profiling was carried out. TCRdb re-called the reads with MiXCR, one entry per CDR3 protein. The table includes more than 150,000 distinct CDR3 sequences, 55% to 70% detected once. The ends were cut back, 7 bases at V and 1 base at J, with 16 bases in the middle. The CDR3 extends over 15 amino acids. Germline CDR1 SGHTA, CDR2 FQGNSA. The TCR sequence derives from a human donor with severe aplastic anemia or a healthy control (not recorded which). J is TRBJ2-5 and V is TRBV7-2; the D gene is possibly TRBD1 (6 bases). Sequenced material: sorted CD4+, CD8+, or CD8+CD57+ T cells (not recorded which) from PBMCs. The CDR3 coding sequence is TGTGCCAGCAAGACAACGACAGGTTCCCAAGAGACCCAGTACTTC. It yields the protein CASKTTTGSQETQYF.